This TCR beta chain derives from a study of blood T cell repertoires in COVID-19. The method was immunoSEQ multiplex PCR; TCRdb's version includes in-frame clones alone and lacks a portion of them. The repertoire consists of approximately 300,000 clones, with approximately 85% occurring once and the leading ten covering 4.3%. Losses at the gene ends were 2 bases for V and 2 bases for J; bases not matched to a gene: 4. Germline CDR1 LGHDT, CDR2 YNNKEL (reference sequence). The CDR3 loop spans 15 amino acids. Source material: PBMCs or T cells enriched from blood (not recorded which). This receptor was obtained from a woman in her twenties or thirties who had recovered from COVID-19. This chain connects TRBV3-1 (or the pseudogene TRBV3-2) to TRBJ2-3, with 7 bases fitting TRBD1. CDR3 DNA sequence: TGTGCCAGCAGCCAAACAGGACAGGCCACAGATACGCAGTATTTT. It specifies CASSQTGQATDTQYF.